This T cell receptor (beta chain) was identified during a study of T cells after yellow fever vaccination. Study as a whole: It was SMART-Seq v4 Ultra Low Input that prepared the fractions with low cell numbers. Study outcomes and limitations: The study noted that FACS-sorted repertoires could contain abundant clonotypes contaminating from the bulk population. Primary-vaccination clones mostly resurfaced post-booster (96% CD4, roughly 90% CD8).

It was through 5'RACE template switching that TCR cDNA was made, with a universal primer site and UMIs added. MiXCR, run by TCRdb on the 5' RACE reads, gives a single entry per CDR3 protein. This table holds about 320,000 distinct CDR3 sequences, under 15% found once. CDR3 length: 16 residues. With V trimmed by 1 base and J by 1 base, 4 bases remained unmatched. Comments on this clonotype: Antigen unknown.

This sequence originates from a man in his late teens or twenties who received the YFV17D yellow fever vaccine. The V and J genes are TRBV12-3 or TRBV12-4 and TRBJ2-3; 8 bases are shared with TRBD1. The material sequenced was CD4+ T cells sorted from PBMCs, taken 15 days after the yellow fever booster vaccination. The CDR3 is CASSLGWGQGTDTQYF. CDR3 DNA sequence: TGTGCCAGCAGTTTAGGTTGGGGACAGGGCACAGATACGCAGTATTTT.